This T cell receptor (beta chain) was sequenced during a study of CD8+CD57+ T cells in acquired aplastic anemia. Profiles of TCR beta VDJ and CDR3 were generated from a genomic DNA template. TCRdb called the reads again in MiXCR, with one record for every CDR3 protein. The sample lists 150,000 to 200,000 distinct CDR3 sequences, roughly 64% occurring once. A note on this clonotype: The antigen is unknown.

Findings of the study overall: Patients and controls shared about 27 CD8+ CDR3 sequences.

The length of the CDR3 is 15 residues. V was trimmed by 3 bases and J by 3 bases, leaving 14 bases between them. Germline CDR1 and CDR2: ENHRY and SYGVKD. Material: sorted CD4+, CD8+, or CD8+CD57+ T cells (not recorded which) from PBMCs. The chain joins TRBV10-3 to TRBJ1-1; perhaps TRBD1 as D (5 bases). The TCR was taken from a human donor with severe aplastic anemia or a healthy control (not recorded which). DNA for the CDR3: TGTGCCATCAGTGAATCTGGGGCTCGCGACACTGAAGCTTTCTTT. It specifies CAISESGARDTEAFF.